Sequencing of this T cell receptor (beta chain) was carried out in a study of CXCR3-negative and CXCR3-positive naive CD8 T cells. Overall study results and limits: Hydrophobicity of TRB CDR3s was greater in CXCR3-positive naive cells than in CXCR3-negative naive cells. Much lower diversity was found in memory CD8+ cells, while both naive subsets had comparably high diversity.

The CDR3 has 15 amino acids. Germline CDR1 MDHEN, CDR2 SYDVKM. Note on this clonotype: Its antigen is unidentified.

Researchers prepared the TRB cDNA libraries using 5' RACE with UMI labels. Reanalyzing the 5' RACE reads, TCRdb keeps one entry per CDR3 protein, without DNA. This table holds about 130,000 distinct CDR3 sequences. Every subset of CD8+ T cells was sorted in triplicate at approximately 300,000 cells each. CD45RO-CCR7+CD27+CD95- defined naive CD8+ T cells. The chain has TRBV28 and TRBJ2-4; with no DNA, the TCRdb D assignment of TRBD1 cannot be verified. The receptor was derived from a human donor in good health. Some clones in this sample may be carry-over from other donors' samples. The sample taken for sequencing was naive CXCR3+ CD8+ T cells from blood. The subset: CD45RO-CCR7+CD27+CD95- naive CD8+ T cells expressing CXCR3 (TNR3+). CDR3 amino acids: CASSIPGTGKNIQYF.